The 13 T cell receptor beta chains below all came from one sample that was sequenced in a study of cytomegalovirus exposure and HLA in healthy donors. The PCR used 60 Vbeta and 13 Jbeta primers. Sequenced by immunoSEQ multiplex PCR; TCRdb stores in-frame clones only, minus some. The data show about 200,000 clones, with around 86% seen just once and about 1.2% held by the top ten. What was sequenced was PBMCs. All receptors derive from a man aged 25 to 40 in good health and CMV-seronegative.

Here the CDR3 DNA reads TGTGCCAGCAGCCCACTACTAGCGCCCGCACCTGATACGCAGTATTTT. It translates to CASSPLLAPAPDTQYF. V gene TRBV7-6 combines with J gene TRBJ2-3; 7 bases fit TRBD2. Germline CDR1 SGHVS, CDR2 FNYEAQ. After removal of 5 bases from V and 6 bases from J, the junction contained 14 bases not matched to a gene. This CDR3 is 16 amino acids long.

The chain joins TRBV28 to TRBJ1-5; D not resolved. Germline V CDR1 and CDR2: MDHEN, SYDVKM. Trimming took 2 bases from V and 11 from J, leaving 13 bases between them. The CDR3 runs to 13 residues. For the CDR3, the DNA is TGTGCCAGCAGTTTAAAGGGAGGGTTCGCCCAGCATTTT. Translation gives CASSLKGGFAQHF.

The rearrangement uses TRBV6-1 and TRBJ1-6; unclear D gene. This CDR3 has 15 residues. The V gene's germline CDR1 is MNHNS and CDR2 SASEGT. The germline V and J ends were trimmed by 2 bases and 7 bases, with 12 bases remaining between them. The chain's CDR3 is CASSEREDGNSPLHF. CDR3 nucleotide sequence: TGTGCCAGCAGTGAAAGGGAGGATGGCAATTCACCCCTCCACTTT.

CDR3 sequence (DNA): TGTGCCAGCACCCCCGATCCTCAGGGCACAGATACGCAGTATTTT. It codes for CASTPDPQGTDTQYF. The genes are TRBV27 and TRBJ2-3; D unclear. Germline lookup yields CDR1 MNHEY and CDR2 SMNVEV (reference sequence). This CDR3 is built from 15 residues. V dropped 7 bases and J dropped 1 base, with 15 bases sitting between them.

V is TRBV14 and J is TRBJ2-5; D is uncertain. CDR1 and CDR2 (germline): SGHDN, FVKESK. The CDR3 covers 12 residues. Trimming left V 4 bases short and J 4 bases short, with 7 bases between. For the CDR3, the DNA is TGTGCCAGCAGCCCAGGTGGAGAGACCCAGTACTTC. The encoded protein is CASSPGGETQYF.

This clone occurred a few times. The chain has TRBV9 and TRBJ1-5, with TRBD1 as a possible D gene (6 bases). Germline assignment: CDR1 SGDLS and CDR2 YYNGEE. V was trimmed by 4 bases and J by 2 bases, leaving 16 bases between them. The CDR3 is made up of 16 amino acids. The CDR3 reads CASSPRGGGGNQPQHF. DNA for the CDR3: TGTGCCAGCAGCCCAAGAGGGGGGGGCGGCAATCAGCCCCAGCATTTT.

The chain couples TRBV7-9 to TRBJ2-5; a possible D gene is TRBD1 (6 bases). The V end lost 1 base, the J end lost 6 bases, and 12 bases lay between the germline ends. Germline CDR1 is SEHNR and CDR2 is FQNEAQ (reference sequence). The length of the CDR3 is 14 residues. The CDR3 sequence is CASSLDPQGKTQYF. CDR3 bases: TGTGCCAGCAGCTTAGATCCCCAGGGGAAGACCCAGTACTTC.

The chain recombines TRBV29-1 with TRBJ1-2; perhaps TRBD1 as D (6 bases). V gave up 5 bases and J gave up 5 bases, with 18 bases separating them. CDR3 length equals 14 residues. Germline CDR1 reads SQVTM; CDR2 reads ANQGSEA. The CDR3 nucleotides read TGCAGCGTTCCAAATGTGGACAGACCTTATGGCTACACCTTC. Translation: CSVPNVDRPYGYTF.

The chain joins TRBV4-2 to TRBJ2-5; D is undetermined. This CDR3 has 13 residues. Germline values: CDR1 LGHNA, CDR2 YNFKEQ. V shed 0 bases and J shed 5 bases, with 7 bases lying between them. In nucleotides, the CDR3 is TGTGCCAGCAGCCAAGATTCGAGGGAGACCCAGTACTTC. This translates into CASSQDSRETQYF.

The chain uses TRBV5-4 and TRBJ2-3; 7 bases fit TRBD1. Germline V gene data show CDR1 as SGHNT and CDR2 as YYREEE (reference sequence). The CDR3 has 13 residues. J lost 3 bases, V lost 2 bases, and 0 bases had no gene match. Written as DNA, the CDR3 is TGTGCCAGCAGCTTACAGGGGACAGATACGCAGTATTTT. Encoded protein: CASSLQGTDTQYF.

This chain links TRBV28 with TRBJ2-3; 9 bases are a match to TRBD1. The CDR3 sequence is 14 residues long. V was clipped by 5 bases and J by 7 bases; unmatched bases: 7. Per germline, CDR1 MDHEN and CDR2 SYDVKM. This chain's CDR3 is CASSRLGQGYTQYF. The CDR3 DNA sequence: TGTGCCAGCAGTCGCCTGGGACAGGGTTATACGCAGTATTTT. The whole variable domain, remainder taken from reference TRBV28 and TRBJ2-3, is DVKVTQSSRYLVKRTGEKVFLECVQDMDHENMFWYRQDPGLGLRLIYFSYDVKMKEKGDIPEGYSVSREKKERFSLILESASTNQTSMYLCASSRLGQGYTQYFGPGTRLTVL.

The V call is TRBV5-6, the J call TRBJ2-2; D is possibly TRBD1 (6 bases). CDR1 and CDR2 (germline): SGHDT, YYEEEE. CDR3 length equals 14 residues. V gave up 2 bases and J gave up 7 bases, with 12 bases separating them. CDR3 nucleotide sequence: TGTGCCAGCAGCTTACTACAGGGTTTCGGGGAGCTGTTTTTT. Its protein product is CASSLLQGFGELFF.

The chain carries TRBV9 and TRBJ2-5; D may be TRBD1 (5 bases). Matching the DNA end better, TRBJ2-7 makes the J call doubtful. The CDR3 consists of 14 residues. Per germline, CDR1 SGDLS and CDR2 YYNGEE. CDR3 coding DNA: TGTGCCAGCAGCGTAGACGGCAGGGTCCACGAGCAGTACTTC. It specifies CASSVDGRVHEQYF.